This TCR beta chain is drawn from a study of cytomegalovirus exposure and HLA in healthy donors. Regarding the study as a whole: Later analysis revealed greater clonal expansion in HLA-associated TCR beta chains than in equally common others. A later analysis found that most CMV-associated TCR beta chains appeared HLA-restricted.

With respect to this clone: Its antigen remains unknown.

PCR was performed using 60 Vbeta and 13 Jbeta primers. Generated by immunoSEQ multiplex PCR, the TCRdb table keeps only in-frame clones and is missing some. The repertoire includes 90,000 or so clones, approximately 70% of them detected once, and more than 13% sits in the top ten. The CDR3 loop spans 17 amino acids. V lost 4 bases and J lost 4, with 22 bases in between. In germline, CDR1 is SGHTA, CDR2 FQGNSA. The rearrangement links TRBV7-2 to TRBJ1-2; D is uncertain. The sequenced sample was PBMCs. The source is a woman between 50 and 59 years old in good health and CMV-seropositive. Here the CDR3 reads CASSSPRSRGVGYGYTF. The CDR3 DNA follows: TGTGCCAGCAGCTCTCCACGGTCTCGGGGAGTAGGCTATGGCTACACCTTC.